The 30 T cell receptor beta chains below come from one sample, sequenced in a study of blood T cell repertoires in COVID-19. The table came from immunoSEQ multiplex PCR; TCRdb's copy has only in-frame clones and leaves some out. Of about 59,000 clones listed, 79% are singletons. The sequenced sample was peripheral blood. Receptors were obtained from a man between 60 and 75 years old with acute or convalescent COVID-19.

The genes are TRBV24-1 and TRBJ1-1; no clear D gene. There are 11 residues in the CDR3. The V end was cut by 8 bases, the J end by 4 bases, with 7 bases between. The V gene's germline CDR1 is KGHDR and CDR2 SFDVKD. CDR3 nucleotide sequence: TGTGCCACCACCCGAGGCACTGAAGCTTTCTTT. Amino acid sequence: CATTRGTEAFF.

The V and J genes are TRBV5-1 and TRBJ1-4; D unclear. The CDR3 is made up of 14 amino acids. Germline lookup yields CDR1 SGHRS and CDR2 YFSETQ. V was shortened by 4 bases and J by 5 bases, with 12 bases between the two germline ends. In DNA, the CDR3 is TGCGCCAGCAGCGCCCTTGGGGAGAATGAAAAACTGTTTTTT. This sequence encodes CASSALGENEKLFF.

CDR3 sequence reads: CASSIDHRRTYEQYF. The CDR3 DNA sequence: TGTGCCAGTAGTATTGATCACAGACGGACCTACGAGCAGTACTTC. The chain combines TRBV19 with TRBJ2-7; no reliable D call. The CDR3 runs 15 residues. V was pared by 3 bases and J by 2 bases, with 14 bases between. CDR1 is LNHDA and CDR2 is SQIVND in the germline V gene (reference sequence).

The chain uses TRBV2 and TRBJ2-1, with TRBD2 identical over 13 bases. The CDR3 covers 15 residues. Germline lookup yields CDR1 SNHLY and CDR2 FYNNEI. J was trimmed by 5 bases and V by 3 bases; bases with no gene match: 1. The CDR3 spells CASSEGLAGNNEQFF. CDR3 coding DNA: TGTGCCAGCAGTGAGGGACTAGCGGGGAACAATGAGCAGTTCTTC.

The chain's CDR3 is CASSRGIAGGEQFF. The CDR3 nucleotides read TGTGCCAGTAGTAGGGGTATAGCGGGCGGTGAGCAGTTCTTC. The chain recombines TRBV19 with TRBJ2-1; 7 bases are a match to TRBD2. Germline lookup yields CDR1 LNHDA and CDR2 SQIVND (reference sequence). CDR3 length: 14 residues. V shed 4 bases, J shed 9 bases, and the junction held 9 bases outside the gene matches.

The chain joins TRBV27 to TRBJ1-1, with TRBD1 matching over 8 bases. V lost 5 bases and J lost 3; bases outside the gene matches: 5. Germline CDR1 and CDR2: MNHEY and SMNVEV (reference sequence). This CDR3 is built from 14 residues. The CDR3 here is CASSAGGRYTEAFF. The CDR3 DNA follows: TGTGCCAGCAGTGCAGGGGGCAGGTACACTGAAGCTTTCTTT.

V gene TRBV7-8 combines with J gene TRBJ2-5, with D unclear. Germline V gene lookup returns CDR1 SGHVS and CDR2 FQNEAQ. The CDR3 covers 12 residues. V was shortened by 5 bases and J by 0 bases, with 4 bases between the two germline ends. This chain's CDR3 is CASSPYQETQYF. Written as DNA, the CDR3 is TGTGCCAGCAGCCCGTACCAAGAGACCCAGTACTTC.

This clone was found a few times. The V call is TRBV6-5, the J call TRBJ2-1, with 7 bases fitting TRBD1. The ends lost 0 bases at V and 0 bases at J; junction bases unmatched: 2. The CDR3 runs 16 residues. CDR1 MNHEY and CDR2 SVGAGI come from the germline V gene. The CDR3 region has the DNA TGTGCCAGCAGTTACTCAGACAGGGCCTCCTACAATGAGCAGTTCTTC. It is translated as CASSYSDRASYNEQFF.

J is TRBJ2-7 and V is TRBV3-1 (or the pseudogene TRBV3-2), with 14 bases lining up with TRBD2. Trimming took 3 bases from V and 6 from J; bases not matched to a gene: 7. Germline CDR1 is LGHDT and CDR2 is YNNKEL (reference sequence). The CDR3 runs to 16 residues. The CDR3 is CASSQGLAGDRAEQYF. Here the CDR3 DNA reads TGTGCCAGCAGCCAGGGACTAGCGGGGGATAGGGCCGAGCAGTACTTC.

V and J are TRBV6-5 and TRBJ2-6; perhaps TRBD1 as D (5 bases). V lost 5 bases to trimming and J lost 4 bases, with 9 bases between them. The CDR3 covers 14 residues. CDR1 and CDR2 from the germline V gene are MNHEY and SVGAGI. The DNA of the CDR3 is TGTGCCAGCAGTCTGACAGTGGGGGCCAACGTCCTGACTTTC. Residues: CASSLTVGANVLTF.

The rearrangement joins TRBV9 to TRBJ2-3, with D possibly matching TRBD2 (5 bases). With 3 bases removed from V and 2 bases from J, the gap between germline ends came to 16 bases. The germline CDR1 and CDR2 sequences are SGDLS and YYNGEE. CDR3 length: 16 amino acids. The CDR3 sequence: CASSALEDLYTDTQYF. Here the CDR3 DNA reads TGTGCCAGCAGCGCGTTGGAGGACCTTTACACAGATACGCAGTATTTT.

The chain recombines TRBV28 with TRBJ1-2; 7 nucleotides line up with TRBD1. Germline values: CDR1 MDHEN, CDR2 SYDVKM. This CDR3 region has 12 residues. Trimming removed 5 bases from V and 6 bases from J; junction bases left unmatched: 3. The CDR3 here is CASSQTGHGYTF. The CDR3 region has the DNA TGTGCCAGCAGTCAGACAGGGCATGGCTACACCTTC.

This chain connects TRBV18 to TRBJ2-3, with no clear D. V was clipped by 0 bases and J by 3 bases, with 13 bases between them. Germline CDR1 is KGHSH and CDR2 is LQKENI. This CDR3 spans 16 amino acids. CDR3 region: CASSPPGLSETDTQYF. Written as DNA, the CDR3 is TGTGCCAGCTCACCACCGGGCCTTTCAGAAACAGATACGCAGTATTTT.

The rearrangement links TRBV10-3 to TRBJ1-1; the D gene is possibly TRBD1 (5 bases). Germline CDR1 ENHRY, CDR2 SYGVKD. The CDR3 sequence is 14 residues long. Trimming removed 0 bases at V and 4 bases at J, with 9 bases between. In DNA, the CDR3 is TGTGCCATCAGTGAGTCCCCAGGGCCCACTGAAGCTTTCTTT. Translation gives CAISESPGPTEAFF.

The chain joins TRBV18 to TRBJ1-5; tentatively, D is TRBD1 (6 bases). Deletions cut 3 bases from V and 8 bases from J, with 11 bases between. The CDR3 has 13 amino acids. The germline V gene has CDR1 KGHSH and CDR2 LQKENI. Here the CDR3 DNA reads TGTGCCAGCTCACCCACAGGGAAGGAGCCCCAGCATTTT. Translation: CASSPTGKEPQHF.

The chain employs TRBV19 and TRBJ1-1, with D unresolved. This CDR3 has 14 amino acids. Germline V lookup: CDR1 LNHDA, CDR2 SQIVND (reference sequence). Between the trimmed V and J ends, which lost 6 bases and 1 base, there was a span of 12 bases. DNA of the CDR3: TGTGCCAGTAGCGTTGGGCCAGGGAACACTGAAGCTTTCTTT. Translated: CASSVGPGNTEAFF.

This rearrangement joins TRBV27 to TRBJ1-3; D gene uncertain. CDR3 length: 16 amino acids. In germline, CDR1 is MNHEY, CDR2 SMNVEV (reference sequence). Trimming removed 2 bases from V and 0 bases from J, with 11 bases in between. This CDR3 reads CASSLGHPSSGNTIYF. CDR3 in DNA: TGTGCCAGCAGTTTAGGGCACCCGAGCTCTGGAAACACCATATATTTT.

Only a few counts were recorded for this clone. The chain employs TRBV5-1 and TRBJ1-2; 8 nucleotides align to TRBD1. V lost 4 bases and J lost 8; bases outside the gene matches: 13. The CDR3 sequence is 15 residues long. From germline, CDR1 is SGHRS and CDR2 YFSETQ. The CDR3 reads CASSPNRTGTVGYTF. Here the CDR3 DNA reads TGCGCCAGCAGCCCAAATCGGACAGGGACTGTCGGCTACACCTTC.

The V gene is TRBV4-1, the J gene TRBJ2-7; weak D call: TRBD2 (6 bases). Trimming removed 1 base at V and 3 bases at J, with 10 bases between. Germline V lookup: CDR1 MGHRA, CDR2 YSYEKL. The CDR3 totals 14 residues. CDR3 nucleotides: TGCGCCAGCAGCCAAGTTCTGGAGGGCTACGAGCAGTACTTC. This encodes CASSQVLEGYEQYF.

The chain employs TRBV3-1 (or the pseudogene TRBV3-2) and TRBJ2-2; 10 positions match TRBD1. The ends lost 6 bases at V and 4 bases at J; junction bases unmatched: 8. The CDR3 is 16 residues long. Per the germline V gene, CDR1 is LGHDT and CDR2 is YNNKEL (reference sequence). The CDR3 is CASRPRQGAGTGELFF. CDR3 sequence (DNA): TGTGCCAGCAGGCCCCGACAGGGGGCCGGCACCGGGGAGCTGTTTTTT.

This chain joins TRBV28 and TRBJ1-2, with 8 bases that match TRBD1. CDR3 length: 13 residues. Germline trimming cut 6 bases from V and 8 bases from J; bases unmatched to any gene: 8. Germline V CDR1 and CDR2: MDHEN, SYDVKM. The CDR3 region is CASRDYRGRGYTF. CDR3 in DNA: TGTGCCAGCAGGGATTACAGGGGGAGAGGCTACACCTTC.

The chain recombines TRBV24-1 with TRBJ1-2; D ambiguous. V shed 5 bases and J shed 1 base, with 10 bases lying between them. The CDR3 runs to 14 residues. Per germline, CDR1 KGHDR and CDR2 SFDVKD. CDR3 DNA sequence: TGTGCCACCAGTGGGAGCGAAAGTAACTATGGCTACACCTTC. Translation: CATSGSESNYGYTF.

The rearrangement links TRBV6-1 to TRBJ1-1; possible D gene TRBD1, 5 bases. V lost 1 base and J 6 bases, leaving 9 bases between the germline ends. Germline-derived CDR1 and CDR2 are MNHNS and SASEGT. The CDR3 contains 13 residues. The CDR3 bases are TGTGCCAGCAGTGAAGTCAGGGACTCTGAAGCTTTCTTT. It encodes CASSEVRDSEAFF.

CDR3 DNA: TGTGCCACCAGCCCCGACCTTTCCGGAGGGAGCTACACCTTC. It codes for CATSPDLSGGSYTF. The chain links TRBV15 to TRBJ1-2, with unresolved D. Between the trimmed V and J ends, which lost 5 bases and 9 bases, there was a span of 19 bases. The CDR3 is made up of 14 amino acids. CDR1 is LNHNV and CDR2 is YYDKDF in the germline V gene (reference sequence). The full variable domain, with the rest looked up from reference TRBV15 and TRBJ1-2, is DAMVIQNPRYQVTQFGKPVTLSCSQTLNHNVMYWYQQKSSQAPKLLFHYYDKDFNNEADTPDNFQSRRPNTSFCFLDIRSPGLGDTAMYLCATSPDLSGGSYTFGSGTRLTVV.

In DNA form, the CDR3 reads TGTGCCAGCAGCTTGTTCGGTCTCGAGCAGTACTTC. This gives the protein CASSLFGLEQYF. The rearrangement joins TRBV5-6 to TRBJ2-7; no reliable D call. Germline V CDR1 and CDR2: SGHDT, YYEEEE. The CDR3 runs to 12 residues. The V end was cut by 1 base, the J end by 6 bases, with 8 bases between. The full variable domain, rest sourced from reference TRBV5-6 and TRBJ2-7, is DAGVTQSPTHLIKTRGQQVTLRCSPKSGHDTVSWYQQALGQGPQFIFQYYEEEERQRGNFPDRFSGHQFPNYSSELNVNALLLGDSALYLCASSLFGLEQYFGPGTRLTVT.

The chain links TRBV5-6 to TRBJ1-2; D gene ambiguous. This CDR3 has 12 amino acids. V dropped 0 bases and J dropped 4 bases, with 4 bases sitting between them. CDR1 SGHDT and CDR2 YYEEEE come from the germline V gene. The CDR3 nucleotides read TGTGCCAGCAGCTTGGTCAGCTATGGCTACACCTTC. It translates to CASSLVSYGYTF.

This chain links TRBV15 with TRBJ2-4, with D unresolved. The CDR3 length is 19 residues. V lost 0 bases to trimming and J lost 0 bases, with 18 bases between them. Germline CDR1 LNHNV, CDR2 YYDKDF (reference sequence). This chain's CDR3 is CATSRDVDSIPLAKNIQYF. CDR3 in DNA: TGTGCCACCAGCAGAGATGTTGACTCAATACCACTAGCCAAAAACATTCAGTACTTC.

The gene calls are TRBV25-1 and TRBJ2-7, with a possible D match to TRBD1 (6 bases). The V and J ends lost 3 bases and 6 bases respectively, with 15 bases between them. The CDR3 runs 14 residues. Germline CDR1 MGHDK, CDR2 SYGVNS. The CDR3 spells CASSDPDSPSEQYF. CDR3 in DNA: TGTGCCAGCAGTGATCCGGACAGTCCCAGCGAGCAGTACTTC.

This chain uses TRBV3-1 (or the pseudogene TRBV3-2) with TRBJ2-7; D perhaps matches TRBD2 (5 bases). Trimming cost V 4 bases and J 0 bases, with 10 bases left between them. This CDR3 region has 14 residues. Germline CDR1 LGHDT, CDR2 YNNKEL (reference sequence). DNA of the CDR3: TGTGCCAGCAGCCTAAGGGAGAGCTCCTACGAGCAGTACTTC. This sequence encodes CASSLRESSYEQYF.

The J gene is TRBJ1-2, the V gene TRBV18, with D possibly TRBD1 on 5 matching bases. The CDR3 covers 14 residues. The germline V gene encodes CDR1 KGHSH and CDR2 LQKENI. Trimming pared 3 bases from V and 8 bases from J, leaving 16 bases between. The CDR3 loop is CASSPREAGEGYTF. CDR3 coding DNA: TGTGCCAGCTCACCTCGAGAAGCGGGGGAAGGCTACACCTTC. Together with reference TRBV18 and TRBJ1-2, the CDR3 gives the full variable domain: NAGVMQNPRHLVRRRGQEARLRCSPMKGHSHVYWYRQLPEEGLKFMVYLQKENIIDESGMPKERFSAEFPKEGPSILRIQQVVRGDSAAYFCASSPREAGEGYTFGSGTRLTVV.